The rows below give T cell receptor beta chains drawn from one sample of a study of blood T cell repertoires in COVID-19. Generated by immunoSEQ multiplex PCR, the TCRdb table keeps only in-frame clones and is missing some. This repertoire shows 450,000 or so clones, approximately 90% found once; its top ten account for 0.65% to 1%. Sequences were obtained from peripheral blood. Source of these receptors: a man younger than 30 with COVID-19, enrolled during active disease. Each CDR3 is given with its conserved first and last residue. A D gene is named only where the DNA matches it firmly. Only part of the rows carry a size: once, few, many, or a class if the clone is expanded.

>TRBD1|NA|TRBV3-1/TRBV3-2|TRBJ2-5
CASSQGTGGETQYF
TGTGCCAGCAGCCAGGGCACAGGGGGCGAGACCCAGTACTTC
>NA|NA|TRBV24-1|TRBJ1-5
CATSDLSPNQPQHF
TGTGCCACCAGTGATTTATCCCCTAATCAGCCCCAGCATTTT
>TRBD2|NA|TRBV29-1|TRBJ2-2
CSVGGLAGAGELFF
TGCAGCGTTGGAGGGCTAGCGGGAGCCGGGGAGCTGTTTTTT
>TRBD1|NA|TRBV3-1/TRBV3-2|TRBJ2-7
CASSPTETGKFYEQYF
TGTGCCAGCAGCCCAACTGAGACAGGGAAATTCTACGAGCAGTACTTC
>TRBD2|once|TRBV13|TRBJ2-7
CASSLGGASGSYEQYF
TGTGCCAGCAGCTTAGGAGGGGCTAGCGGGAGCTACGAGCAGTACTTC
>NA|once|TRBV25-1|TRBJ2-3
CASSEFDSTDTQYF
TGTGCCAGCAGTGAATTCGACTCCACAGATACGCAGTATTTT
>TRBD2|NA|TRBV28|TRBJ2-5
CASSPDRTSGYLGETQYF
TGTGCCAGCAGCCCCGATCGGACTAGCGGGTATTTAGGAGAGACCCAGTACTTC
>NA|once|TRBV5-4|TRBJ2-5
CASSFSVQDSQETQYF
TGTGCCAGCAGCTTCTCTGTCCAGGACTCCCAAGAGACCCAGTACTTC
>TRBD1|NA|TRBV7-9|TRBJ1-1
CASSLDRAGGWNTEAFF
TGTGCCAGCAGCTTAGATAGGGCAGGGGGCTGGAACACTGAAGCTTTCTTT
>TRBD1|once|TRBV7-9|TRBJ1-1
CASSFRGRTDTEAFF
TGTGCCAGCAGCTTCAGGGGGCGAACGGACACTGAAGCTTTCTTT
>NA|once|TRBV19|TRBJ1-2
CASSMGADGYTF
TGTGCCAGTAGTATGGGGGCGGATGGCTACACCTTC
>NA|NA|TRBV24-1|TRBJ2-4
CATSDLGRARAKNIQYF
TGTGCCACCAGTGATTTGGGCAGGGCCAGGGCCAAAAACATTCAGTACTTC
>TRBD2|NA|TRBV6-5|TRBJ2-2
CASKTGRLITGELFF
TGTGCCAGCAAGACCGGGAGGCTAATTACCGGGGAGCTGTTTTTT
>TRBD1|NA|TRBV19|TRBJ1-1
CASSIYRGDTEAFF
TGTGCCAGTAGTATTTACAGGGGGGACACTGAAGCTTTCTTT
>NA|few|TRBV2|TRBJ1-1
CASRETGSVNTEAFF
TGTGCCAGCAGGGAAACAGGGTCCGTGAACACTGAAGCTTTCTTT
>TRBD2|NA|TRBV9|TRBJ2-1
CASSLSPGLAGKEQFF
TGTGCCAGCAGCTTAAGCCCGGGACTAGCGGGAAAAGAGCAGTTCTTC
>NA|NA|TRBV2|TRBJ1-1
CASVRDKSEAFF
TGTGCCAGTGTCCGGGACAAATCTGAAGCTTTCTTT
>TRBD2|NA|TRBV5-1|TRBJ2-1
CASSLLAGGLDEQFF
TGCGCCAGCAGCTTGCTTGCGGGAGGATTAGATGAGCAGTTCTTC
>NA|NA|TRBV19|TRBJ2-7
CASSPTYSEWYKYEQYF
TGTGCCAGTAGTCCGACTTATTCCGAATGGTACAAATACGAGCAGTACTTC
>TRBD1|NA|TRBV27|TRBJ1-6
CASSLSPRQGISPLHF
TGTGCCAGCAGTTTATCCCCTCGACAGGGGATATCACCCCTCCACTTT
>TRBD2|NA|TRBV11-2|TRBJ2-5
CASSRSGRTETQYF
TGTGCCAGCAGCAGAAGCGGGAGGACAGAGACCCAGTACTTC
>TRBD2|NA|TRBV20-1|TRBJ2-7
CSASRASGGTSSYEQYF
TGCAGTGCTAGTCGGGCTAGCGGGGGGACAAGCTCCTACGAGCAGTACTTC
>TRBD1|NA|TRBV5-1|TRBJ1-4
CASSGTDKEKLFF
TGCGCCAGCTCCGGGACAGATAAAGAAAAACTGTTTTTT
>TRBD1|NA|TRBV19|TRBJ1-1
CASSPGQGEGVDTEAFF
TGTGCCAGTAGCCCGGGACAGGGTGAGGGGGTCGACACTGAAGCTTTCTTT
>NA|NA|TRBV12-5|TRBJ2-7
CASGPLGRGIYEQYF
TGTGCTAGTGGCCCCCTCGGGCGGGGAATCTACGAGCAGTACTTC
>NA|NA|TRBV7-8|TRBJ1-1
CASSFGGLNTEAFF
TGTGCCAGCAGCTTCGGGGGATTGAACACTGAAGCTTTCTTT
>NA|NA|TRBV5-4|TRBJ2-1
CASSLDAGSYNEQFF
TGTGCCAGCAGCTTGGACGCGGGATCCTACAATGAGCAGTTCTTC
>TRBD1|few|TRBV25-1|TRBJ2-5
CASSELRGQEETQYF
TGTGCCAGCAGTGAATTGAGAGGACAGGAAGAGACCCAGTACTTC
>NA|NA|TRBV2|TRBJ1-5
CASRMSGRAGSNQPQHF
TGTGCCAGCAGGATGAGTGGGAGGGCGGGTAGCAATCAGCCCCAGCATTTT
>NA|NA|TRBV19|TRBJ1-3
CASSVGPGNTIYF
TGTGCCAGTAGTGTGGGCCCTGGAAACACCATATATTTT
>NA|NA|TRBV12-3/TRBV12-4|TRBJ2-7
CASSQGLSYEQYF
TGTGCCAGCAGTCAGGGACTCAGCTACGAGCAGTACTTC
>TRBD1|NA|TRBV19|TRBJ2-1
CASSNPLSQGANNEQFF
TGTGCCAGTAGCAATCCCCTTAGCCAGGGGGCAAACAATGAGCAGTTCTTC
>NA|NA|TRBV6-5|TRBJ2-5
CASRPDRKETQYF
TGTGCCAGCAGACCTGACAGGAAAGAGACCCAGTACTTC
>TRBD1|NA|TRBV6-6|TRBJ1-1
CASTLAGTGGQTEAFF
TGTGCCAGCACCCTCGCCGGGACAGGGGGCCAGACTGAAGCTTTCTTT
>NA|NA|TRBV7-9|TRBJ1-5
CASSLGWGGNQPQHF
TGTGCCAGCAGCTTAGGTTGGGGGGGCAATCAGCCCCAGCATTTT
>TRBD1|NA|TRBV3-1/TRBV3-2|TRBJ2-5
CASSHATGGETQYF
TGTGCCAGCAGCCATGCTACAGGGGGGGAGACCCAGTACTTC
>TRBD2|NA|TRBV3-1/TRBV3-2|TRBJ2-1
CASSQDVASGGVIPFF
TGTGCCAGCAGCCAAGATGTCGCTAGCGGGGGGGTGATTCCGTTCTTC